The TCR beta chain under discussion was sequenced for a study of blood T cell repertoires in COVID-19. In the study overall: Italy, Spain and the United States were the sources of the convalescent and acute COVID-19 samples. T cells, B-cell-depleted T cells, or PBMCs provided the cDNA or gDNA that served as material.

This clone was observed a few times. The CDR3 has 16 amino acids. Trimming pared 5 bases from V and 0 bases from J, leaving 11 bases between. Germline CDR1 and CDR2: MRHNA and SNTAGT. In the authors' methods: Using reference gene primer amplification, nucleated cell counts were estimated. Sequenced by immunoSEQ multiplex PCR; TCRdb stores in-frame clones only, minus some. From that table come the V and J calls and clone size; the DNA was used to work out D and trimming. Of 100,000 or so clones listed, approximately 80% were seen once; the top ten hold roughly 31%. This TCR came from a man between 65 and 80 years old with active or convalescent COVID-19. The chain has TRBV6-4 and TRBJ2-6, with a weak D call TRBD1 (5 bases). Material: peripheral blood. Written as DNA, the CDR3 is TGTGCCAGCAGTTTGACAGTCCCCTCTGGGGCCAACGTCCTGACTTTC. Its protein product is CASSLTVPSGANVLTF.